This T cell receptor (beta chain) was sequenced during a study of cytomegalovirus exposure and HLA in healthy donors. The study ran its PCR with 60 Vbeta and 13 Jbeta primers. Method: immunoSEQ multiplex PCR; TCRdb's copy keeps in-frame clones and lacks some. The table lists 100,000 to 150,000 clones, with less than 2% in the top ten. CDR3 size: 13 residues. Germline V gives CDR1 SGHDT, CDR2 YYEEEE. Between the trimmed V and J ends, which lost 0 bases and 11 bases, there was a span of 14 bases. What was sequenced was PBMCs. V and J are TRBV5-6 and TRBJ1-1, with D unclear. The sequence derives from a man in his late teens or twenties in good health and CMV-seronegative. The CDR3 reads CASSLGRRLVAFF. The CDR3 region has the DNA TGTGCCAGCAGCTTGGGCAGAAGACTGGTGGCTTTCTTT.